This entry lists 15 T cell receptor beta chains sequenced from one sample in a study of cytomegalovirus exposure and HLA in healthy donors. Amplification used 60 Vbeta primers and 13 Jbeta primers. Clones were sequenced by immunoSEQ multiplex PCR, and TCRdb holds only the in-frame ones, with some missing. The data hold about 37,000 clones, with over 60% observed a single time. Sequenced input: PBMCs. These receptors originate from a man between 40 and 49 years old in good health and CMV-seronegative.

CDR3 protein: CASSPRGSGGTSSYNEQFF. The DNA of the CDR3 is TGCGCCAGCAGCCCCAGGGGTAGCGGGGGGACGAGCTCCTACAATGAGCAGTTCTTC. The chain joins TRBV4-1 to TRBJ2-1, with 10 positions matching TRBD2. This CDR3 has 19 residues. Trimming removed 4 bases from V and 0 bases from J; junction bases left unmatched: 12. Looked up from germline, CDR1 is MGHRA and CDR2 is YSYEKL.

This clone was detected a few times. This chain connects TRBV19 to TRBJ1-1; D not resolved. The CDR3 consists of 12 residues. V was clipped by 5 bases and J by 1 base, with 5 bases between them. Germline V gene sequence: CDR1 LNHDA, CDR2 SQIVND (reference sequence). Here the CDR3 reads CASSFQNTEAFF. The CDR3 DNA is TGTGCCAGTAGTTTCCAGAACACTGAAGCTTTCTTT.

The V gene is TRBV19, the J gene TRBJ1-3; D is ambiguous. CDR1 LNHDA and CDR2 SQIVND come from the germline V gene (reference sequence). The V and J ends lost 3 bases and 2 bases respectively, with 5 bases between them. This CDR3 is 13 amino acids long. As DNA, the CDR3 is TGTGCCAGTAGTATCGGGGCTGGAAACACCATATATTTT. Amino acid sequence: CASSIGAGNTIYF.

This chain connects TRBV6-5 to TRBJ1-5; D remains unclear. This CDR3 spans 13 amino acids. Trimming left V 6 bases short and J 2 bases short, with 8 bases between. CDR1 and CDR2 from the germline V gene are MNHEY and SVGAGI. The CDR3 nucleotides read TGTGCCAGCAGCCCCCAGGGCAATCAGCCCCAGCATTTT. This gives the protein CASSPQGNQPQHF.

This clone was detected only a few times. The chain has TRBV4-1 and TRBJ1-1; 11 bases are a match to TRBD1. From germline, CDR1 is MGHRA and CDR2 YSYEKL. This CDR3 has 16 amino acids. Trimming at V came to 5 bases and at J to 8 bases, leaving 13 bases not matched to a gene. Written as DNA, the CDR3 is TGCGCCAGCAGCGAGGGGACAGGGGGTCTAGGGCGAGAAGCTTTCTTT. Translating it yields CASSEGTGGLGREAFF.

This rearrangement joins TRBV6-5 to TRBJ2-7; 9 bases are a match to TRBD1. Trimming at V came to 0 bases and at J to 3 bases, leaving 6 bases not matched to a gene. Germline values: CDR1 MNHEY, CDR2 SVGAGI. The CDR3 covers 16 residues. The CDR3 DNA follows: TGTGCCAGCAGTTACTCCGACAGGGGGAATTACTACGAGCAGTACTTC. This translates into CASSYSDRGNYYEQYF.

The rearrangement uses TRBV27 and TRBJ1-1; D gene ambiguous. In germline, CDR1 is MNHEY, CDR2 SMNVEV (reference sequence). This CDR3 has 13 residues. The V gene lost 6 bases and the J gene lost 4 bases, with 12 bases spanning the gap. The CDR3 nucleotides are TGTGCCAGCAGCCAGGCCCTGGGCACTGAAGCTTTCTTT. Translation gives CASSQALGTEAFF.

This clone was observed a handful of times. The genes are TRBV11-1 and TRBJ2-5; 15 positions agree with TRBD2. Germline V CDR1 and CDR2: SGHAT, FQDESV (reference sequence). V lost 4 bases, J lost 2 bases, and 2 bases stayed unmatched. The CDR3 sequence is 16 residues long. The CDR3 region has the DNA TGTGCCAGCAGCTCCGGACTAGCGGGGGGGCAAGAGACCCAGTACTTC. Protein: CASSSGLAGGQETQYF.

This clone showed up just a few times. This chain joins TRBV19 and TRBJ2-7; the match to TRBD1 covers 9 bases. CDR3 size: 13 residues. V lost 9 bases and J lost 2; bases outside the gene matches: 5. The germline V gene encodes CDR1 LNHDA and CDR2 SQIVND (reference sequence). The CDR3 loop reads CASGTGKTYEQYF. The CDR3 DNA follows: TGTGCCAGCGGGACAGGGAAGACCTACGAGCAGTACTTC.

The rearrangement joins TRBV11-2 to TRBJ2-5; D perhaps matches TRBD1 (7 bases). Germline V lookup: CDR1 SGHAT, CDR2 FQNNGV. CDR3 length equals 16 residues. V was shortened by 8 bases and J by 1 base, with 20 bases between the two germline ends. In nucleotides, the CDR3 is TGTGCCAGCGACAGGGCCGGGACTGGGGTCCAAGAGACCCAGTACTTC. It codes for CASDRAGTGVQETQYF.

The rearrangement uses TRBV10-3 and TRBJ1-1, with unresolved D. Trimming shortened V by 4 bases and J by 8 bases, and 11 bases separated the two germline ends. Germline V gene lookup returns CDR1 ENHRY and CDR2 SYGVKD. This CDR3 region has 12 residues. CDR3 sequence reads: CAISGSGNEAFF. The CDR3 DNA follows: TGTGCCATCAGTGGATCCGGGAACGAAGCTTTCTTT.

The table lists this clone with a count of one. V and J are TRBV2 and TRBJ1-5, with 7 bases that match TRBD1. V trimming: 6 bases; J trimming: 2 bases; junction bases outside the gene matches: 7. The CDR3 totals 15 residues. CDR1 is SNHLY and CDR2 is FYNNEI in the germline V gene. Here the CDR3 reads CASRLRGTGNQPQHF. CDR3 coding DNA: TGTGCCAGCAGGCTCAGGGGGACGGGCAATCAGCCCCAGCATTTT.

This clone was seen more than once but under ten times. The chain recombines TRBV5-1 with TRBJ1-6; a possible D gene is TRBD1 (6 bases). Trimming left V 2 bases short and J 6 bases short, with 24 bases between. Germline V gene lookup returns CDR1 SGHRS and CDR2 YFSETQ. CDR3 length equals 19 residues. The CDR3 coding sequence is TGCGCCAGCAGCTTTGGACCCCTTCAAGGGGGGGGCCGTAATTCACCCCTCCACTTT. As protein: CASSFGPLQGGGRNSPLHF.

The genes are TRBV18 and TRBJ1-2, with 8 positions matching TRBD1. The CDR3 sequence is 13 residues long. Germline trimming cut 4 bases from V and 8 bases from J; bases unmatched to any gene: 6. Germline values: CDR1 KGHSH, CDR2 LQKENI. CDR3 bases: TGTGCCAGCTCACTGACAGGGGCGGAGGGCTACACCTTC. As protein: CASSLTGAEGYTF.

This clone appeared a few times. The chain links TRBV29-1 to TRBJ1-4, with TRBD1 as a possible D gene (6 bases). V was shortened by 8 bases and J by 7 bases, with 14 bases between the two germline ends. From germline, CDR1 is SQVTM and CDR2 ANQGSEA. This CDR3 contains 12 residues. The CDR3 is CSILQGGEKLFF. The CDR3 nucleotides read TGCAGCATCTTACAGGGCGGTGAAAAACTGTTTTTT.